These 19 T cell receptor beta chains came from one sample sequenced in a study of blood T cell repertoires in COVID-19 (dated by TCRdb to about 2020). The library was generated by the immunoSEQ multiplex PCR assay. This is the immuneACCESS table as TCRdb keeps it, with only in-frame sequences that have V and J called. A part of the clones is gone; compared with another copy, unresolved V genes explain less than half, and the rest is unexplained. Within this sample are fewer than 300,000 clones, with approximately 90% of them counted one time only. The top ten hold about 2.2% of the sample. The sequenced sample was peripheral blood. These receptors originate from a woman aged 30 to 39 with COVID-19, enrolled during active disease.

The V call is TRBV2, the J call TRBJ1-2, with 9 bases matching TRBD1. CDR3 length: 15 residues. V lost 3 bases and J lost 2; bases outside the gene matches: 4. CDR1 is SNHLY, CDR2 FYNNEI, per germline. The CDR3 sequence is CASSDGTGINYGYTF. In DNA form, the CDR3 reads TGTGCCAGCAGTGACGGGACAGGGATCAACTATGGCTACACCTTC.

V gene TRBV30 combines with J gene TRBJ1-2; no clear D. CDR3 length: 14 amino acids. Germline assignment: CDR1 GTSNPN and CDR2 SVGIG (reference sequence). The V gene lost 3 bases and the J gene lost 7 bases, with 18 bases spanning the gap. The CDR3 is CAWRVGQRGSGYTF. The DNA for the CDR3 is TGTGCCTGGAGGGTTGGCCAGCGTGGTTCTGGCTACACCTTC.

CDR3 nucleotides: TGTGCCAGCATTGGAGTTAGTGAAAAACTGTTTTTT. It encodes CASIGVSEKLFF. This chain uses TRBV28 with TRBJ1-4; D uncertain. Germline CDR1 and CDR2: MDHEN and SYDVKM. The CDR3 contains 12 residues. Trimming cost V 7 bases and J 7 bases, with 10 bases left between them. Combining the CDR3 with reference TRBV28 and TRBJ1-4 gives the whole variable domain DVKVTQSSRYLVKRTGEKVFLECVQDMDHENMFWYRQDPGLGLRLIYFSYDVKMKEKGDIPEGYSVSREKKERFSLILESASTNQTSMYLCASIGVSEKLFFGSGTQLSVL.

The chain joins TRBV7-9 to TRBJ2-5; possible D gene TRBD2, 6 bases. Trimming took 4 bases from V and 0 from J, leaving 18 bases between them. Germline V gives CDR1 SEHNR, CDR2 FQNEAQ (reference sequence). The length of the CDR3 is 17 residues. DNA of the CDR3: TGTGCCAGCAGCTCCCGAAGAGCGGGTCCGAACCAAGAGACCCAGTACTTC. Protein product: CASSSRRAGPNQETQYF.

The chain has TRBV30 and TRBJ2-7, with a weak D call TRBD1 (5 bases). Germline V gene lookup returns CDR1 GTSNPN and CDR2 SVGIG (reference sequence). The CDR3 loop spans 11 amino acids. V lost 0 bases and J 6 bases, leaving 6 bases between the germline ends. CDR3 sequence reads: CAWSVGAEQYF. The CDR3 nucleotides read TGTGCCTGGAGTGTAGGGGCCGAGCAGTACTTC.

The chain recombines TRBV28 with TRBJ1-2, with 12 bases matching TRBD1. Germline CDR1 MDHEN, CDR2 SYDVKM. With 6 bases clipped from V and 8 bases from J, the junction kept 10 bases outside the gene matches. The CDR3 runs 15 residues. CDR3 DNA sequence: TGTGCCAGCAGGTCCTTCTCCGGGACAGGGGGCGGCTACACCTTC. Residues: CASRSFSGTGGGYTF.

The chain recombines TRBV6-6 with TRBJ2-2; tentatively, D is TRBD1 (6 bases). Trimming shortened V by 6 bases and J by 2 bases, and 13 bases separated the two germline ends. Germline CDR1 MNHNY, CDR2 SVGAGI (reference sequence). This CDR3 is built from 15 residues. The CDR3 DNA follows: TGTGCCAGCAGCTTTTCGACAGGAAACACCGGGGAGCTGTTTTTT. Amino acids: CASSFSTGNTGELFF.

Many counts were recorded for this clone. V gene TRBV2 combines with J gene TRBJ2-2; no clear D. V was pared by 8 bases and J by 3 bases, with 7 bases between. CDR3 length: 12 amino acids. The germline CDR1 and CDR2 sequences are SNHLY and FYNNEI. The CDR3: CASAVDTGELFF. Written as DNA, the CDR3 is TGTGCCAGCGCGGTGGACACCGGGGAGCTGTTTTTT.

This chain uses TRBV29-1 with TRBJ1-1; TRBD1 agrees at 11 bases. The CDR3 consists of 17 residues. Trimming took 7 bases from V and 4 from J; bases not matched to a gene: 17. Germline V CDR1 and CDR2: SQVTM, ANQGSEA. The CDR3 region is CSALGGQGAIKGTEAFF. CDR3 coding DNA: TGCAGCGCCCTAGGAGGACAGGGGGCGATTAAAGGCACTGAAGCTTTCTTT.

This chain uses TRBV19 with TRBJ1-1, with D tentatively TRBD1 (6 bases). Germline assignment: CDR1 LNHDA and CDR2 SQIVND (reference sequence). Between the trimmed V and J ends, which lost 3 bases and 10 bases, there was a span of 21 bases. The CDR3 spans 15 residues. The CDR3 loop reads CASSIGGQSVAGAFF. The CDR3 DNA reads as TGTGCCAGTAGTATTGGAGGACAGTCGGTCGCTGGAGCTTTCTTT.

CDR3 protein: CSVDTSGMVNEQFF. The CDR3 bases are TGCAGCGTAGACACTAGCGGGATGGTTAATGAGCAGTTCTTC. This chain uses TRBV29-1 with TRBJ2-1, with 10 bases identical to TRBD2. CDR1 SQVTM and CDR2 ANQGSEA come from the germline V gene. Germline trimming cut 6 bases from V and 7 bases from J; bases unmatched to any gene: 9. The CDR3 has 14 residues.

This clone occurred a few times. The rearrangement links TRBV9 to TRBJ2-7, with 9 nucleotides matching TRBD1. CDR3 size: 16 residues. V was clipped by 4 bases and J by 4 bases; unmatched bases: 12. Germline CDR1 reads SGDLS; CDR2 reads YYNGEE. DNA of the CDR3: TGTGCCAGCAGCCCAGGGACAGGGTCGATCACATACGAGCAGTACTTC. Its translation: CASSPGTGSITYEQYF.

The CDR3 protein is CASSLPSGSSYNEQFF. The CDR3 DNA reads TGTGCCAGCAGCTTGCCTAGCGGGAGCTCCTACAATGAGCAGTTCTTC. The gene calls are TRBV5-4 and TRBJ2-1; 10 bases fit TRBD2. J lost 0 bases, V lost 1 base, and 1 base had no gene match. Germline V lookup: CDR1 SGHNT, CDR2 YYREEE (reference sequence). CDR3 length: 16 residues. Full variable domain (missing parts from reference TRBV5-4 and TRBJ2-1): ETGVTQSPTHLIKTRGQQVTLRCSSQSGHNTVSWYQQALGQGPQFIFQYYREEENGRGNFPPRFSGLQFPNYSSELNVNALELDDSALYLCASSLPSGSSYNEQFFGPGTRLTVL.

The chain joins TRBV27 to TRBJ1-2, with D possibly TRBD1 on 5 matching bases. The CDR3 has 14 residues. Looked up from germline, CDR1 is MNHEY and CDR2 is SMNVEV (reference sequence). The germline V and J ends were trimmed by 5 bases and 4 bases, with 14 bases remaining between them. The CDR3 reads CASSGSGTPYGYTF. The CDR3 bases are TGTGCCAGCAGTGGTTCCGGGACTCCCTATGGCTACACCTTC.

The count of this clone is one. The chain carries TRBV4-1 and TRBJ1-2, with 7 nucleotides matching TRBD1. The CDR3 contains 13 residues. The germline V gene has CDR1 MGHRA and CDR2 YSYEKL. V was pared by 3 bases and J by 7 bases, with 5 bases of the junction left unmatched. The CDR3 DNA sequence: TGCGCCAGCAGCCAGGAGACAGGGCGTGGCTACACCTTC. Translated, it gives CASSQETGRGYTF.

This clone was observed a few times. The chain uses TRBV6-1 and TRBJ1-2; 8 nucleotides match TRBD1. Germline-derived CDR1 and CDR2 are MNHNS and SASEGT. V dropped 2 bases and J dropped 1; count of bases not matched to a gene: 6. The CDR3 totals 16 residues. CDR3 nucleotides: TGTGCCAGCAGTGAAAGGGGGGGACAGGTTAACTATGGCTACACCTTC. Amino acids: CASSERGGQVNYGYTF.

The chain recombines TRBV28 with TRBJ1-6; possibly TRBD1 for D (6 bases). V was clipped by 5 bases and J by 6 bases, with 14 bases between them. Per germline, CDR1 MDHEN and CDR2 SYDVKM. The CDR3 contains 15 residues. This chain's CDR3 is CASSPPGTLNSPLHF. For the CDR3, the DNA is TGTGCCAGCAGTCCACCCGGGACACTTAATTCACCCCTCCACTTT.

The chain combines TRBV4-2 with TRBJ1-4, with 7 bases identical to TRBD1. The J segment lost 4 bases and the V segment lost 6 bases, leaving 8 bases of the junction unmatched. The CDR3 length is 15 residues. Germline V gene data show CDR1 as LGHNA and CDR2 as YNFKEQ. DNA for the CDR3: TGTGCCAGCAGGGAGACAGGGCAGGGTAATGAAAAACTGTTTTTT. This sequence encodes CASRETGQGNEKLFF.

The chain carries TRBV7-9 and TRBJ2-2; 8 nucleotides agree with TRBD2. The CDR3 covers 15 residues. The V gene end was trimmed by 3 bases and the J gene end by 2 bases; junction bases not matched to a gene: 2. Germline V gives CDR1 SEHNR, CDR2 FQNEAQ (reference sequence). The CDR3 is CASSFTSGNTGELFF. The DNA of the CDR3 is TGTGCCAGCAGCTTCACTAGCGGCAACACCGGGGAGCTGTTTTTT.